The next 22 T cell receptor beta chains were all read from a single sample in a study of memory CD4+ T cells and cytomegalovirus serostatus. The method was immunoSEQ multiplex PCR; TCRdb's version includes in-frame clones alone and lacks a portion of them. This table has 45,000 or so clones, roughly 83% appearing once. The sort gate was single viable CD3+CD4+CD8-CD45RO+ cells for memory CD4+ T cells. Input material: memory CD4+ T cells from blood. Source of these receptors: an adult in good health and CMV-seronegative.

The J gene is TRBJ1-4, the V gene TRBV28; 8 bases are a match to TRBD1. Germline CDR1 MDHEN, CDR2 SYDVKM. This CDR3 is 15 amino acids long. V lost 5 bases to trimming and J lost 4 bases; unmatched junction nucleotides: 6. In DNA form, the CDR3 reads TGTGCCAGCAGTATAACAGGGGGATTTAATGAAAAACTGTTTTTT. It is translated as CASSITGGFNEKLFF.

This chain links TRBV18 with TRBJ1-2, with TRBD1 identical over 9 bases. Germline V gene data show CDR1 as KGHSH and CDR2 as LQKENI. CDR3 size: 15 residues. The V gene end was trimmed by 6 bases and the J gene end by 4 bases; junction bases not matched to a gene: 9. The CDR3 DNA is TGTGCCAGCTCCGAGACTCAGGACAGGGGCTATGGCTACACCTTC. It translates to CASSETQDRGYGYTF.

The chain links TRBV7-9 to TRBJ1-2; 11 nucleotides match TRBD1. Trimming took 4 bases from V and 2 from J; bases not matched to a gene: 6. CDR1 and CDR2 (germline): SEHNR, FQNEAQ (reference sequence). The CDR3 runs 16 residues. The CDR3 DNA is TGTGCCAGCAGCTCATCCGGGACAGGGGGAAACTATGGCTACACCTTC. Translation gives CASSSSGTGGNYGYTF.

This clone was seen more than once but under ten times. This sequence joins TRBV10-1 and TRBJ2-7; possibly TRBD1 for D (6 bases). This CDR3 is 13 amino acids long. Germline CDR1 and CDR2: WNHNN and SYGVQD (reference sequence). V lost 4 bases to trimming and J lost 6 bases, with 13 bases between them. CDR3 sequence (DNA): TGCGCCAGCAGTGCACACAGGGCAGGCGAGCAGTACTTC. This gives the protein CASSAHRAGEQYF.

The rearrangement links TRBV4-1 to TRBJ1-6, with D uncertain. Germline V gene lookup returns CDR1 MGHRA and CDR2 YSYEKL. There are 16 residues in the CDR3. Deletions cut 4 bases from V and 0 bases from J, with 10 bases between. This CDR3 is CASSRSGSSYNSPLHF. The CDR3 bases are TGCGCCAGCAGCCGGTCGGGAAGCTCCTATAATTCACCCCTCCACTTT.

This chain uses TRBV14 with TRBJ2-7, with TRBD2 matching over 7 bases. The ends lost 3 bases at V and 5 bases at J; junction bases unmatched: 13. This CDR3 comprises 16 residues. Germline V gene lookup returns CDR1 SGHDN and CDR2 FVKESK. The CDR3 sequence: CASSQKLAHGGDEQYF. In DNA, the CDR3 is TGTGCCAGCAGCCAGAAACTAGCGCACGGAGGAGACGAGCAGTACTTC.

The CDR3 nucleotides read TGTGCCAGCAGCCCGGACAGGCAGGGGACCCAGTACTTC. This translates into CASSPDRQGTQYF. The chain combines TRBV7-3 with TRBJ2-5; 7 bases match TRBD1. V lost 5 bases to trimming and J lost 7 bases; unmatched junction nucleotides: 7. CDR3 length equals 13 residues. Germline CDR1 and CDR2: SGHTA and FQGTGA.

The gene calls are TRBV19 and TRBJ2-7; D gene ambiguous. Germline CDR1 LNHDA, CDR2 SQIVND (reference sequence). The germline V and J ends were trimmed by 0 bases and 6 bases, with 6 bases remaining between them. There are 12 residues in the CDR3. CDR3 nucleotides: TGTGCCAGTAGTATAGAAAAGGGCGAGCAGTACTTC. The encoded protein is CASSIEKGEQYF.

The CDR3 protein is CASSQVAGGGETQYF. For the CDR3, the DNA is TGCGCCAGCAGCCAAGTTGCGGGAGGAGGAGAGACCCAGTACTTC. The gene calls are TRBV4-3 and TRBJ2-5; 8 bases align to TRBD2. From germline, CDR1 is LGHNA and CDR2 YSLEER. The CDR3 length is 15 residues. Germline trimming cut 1 base from V and 4 bases from J; bases unmatched to any gene: 5.

This clone was observed a few times. The chain couples TRBV6-1 to TRBJ1-5, with D maybe TRBD1 (6 bases). The germline V gene has CDR1 MNHNS and CDR2 SASEGT. V was pared by 0 bases and J by 2 bases, with 14 bases between. This CDR3 region has 17 residues. This CDR3 is CASSEARQGRRNQPQHF. The DNA for the CDR3 is TGTGCCAGCAGTGAAGCGCGCCAGGGGAGACGCAATCAGCCCCAGCATTTT.

The V call is TRBV7-9, the J call TRBJ2-1, with TRBD2 matching 11 bases. CDR3 length equals 15 residues. CDR1 is SEHNR and CDR2 is FQNEAQ in the germline V gene (reference sequence). The V gene end was trimmed by 6 bases and the J gene end by 2 bases; junction bases not matched to a gene: 3. The DNA for the CDR3 is TGTGCCAGCAGGTCGACTAGCGGGACCTACAATGAGCAGTTCTTC. It specifies CASRSTSGTYNEQFF.

The chain couples TRBV29-1 to TRBJ1-1; TRBD1 aligns across 8 bases. This CDR3 is built from 14 residues. V lost 6 bases to trimming and J lost 2 bases; unmatched junction nucleotides: 8. Germline CDR1 reads SQVTM; CDR2 reads ANQGSEA. The CDR3 is CSVKAGTGNTEAFF. CDR3 coding DNA: TGCAGCGTGAAAGCCGGGACAGGTAACACTGAAGCTTTCTTT.

The J gene is TRBJ2-7, the V gene TRBV7-8; possible D gene TRBD2, 6 bases. Trimming took off 5 bases at V and 8 bases at J, with 22 bases between the two ends. This CDR3 spans 15 amino acids. Germline V gene data show CDR1 as SGHVS and CDR2 as FQNEAQ. CDR3 sequence: CASSIRELGGAQQYF. The DNA of the CDR3 is TGTGCCAGCAGCATCCGAGAATTAGGAGGGGCTCAGCAGTACTTC.

The chain carries TRBV6-5 and TRBJ2-5; D call uncertain. Trimming removed 0 bases at V and 3 bases at J, with 8 bases between. Germline V gives CDR1 MNHEY, CDR2 SVGAGI. The CDR3 is made up of 14 amino acids. In DNA, the CDR3 is TGTGCCAGCAGTTACTCGAATAGAAAAGAGACCCAGTACTTC. It yields the protein CASSYSNRKETQYF.

The genes are TRBV15 and TRBJ2-3; D is undetermined. The CDR3 has 16 residues. The germline V and J ends were trimmed by 0 bases and 0 bases, with 10 bases remaining between them. Germline V lookup: CDR1 LNHNV, CDR2 YYDKDF (reference sequence). CDR3 in amino acids: CATSRDLLSSTDTQYF. The CDR3 DNA reads TGTGCCACCAGCAGAGATCTGCTATCTAGCACAGATACGCAGTATTTT.

The rearrangement joins TRBV19 to TRBJ2-1; D possibly corresponds to TRBD2 (5 bases). The V end lost 7 bases, the J end lost 6 bases, and 13 bases lay between the germline ends. The germline V gene encodes CDR1 LNHDA and CDR2 SQIVND (reference sequence). This CDR3 has 13 amino acids. As DNA, the CDR3 is TGTGCCAGTAACGGCGTCCGGGGCAATGAGCAGTTCTTC. Its protein product is CASNGVRGNEQFF.

This clone has more than one count but fewer than ten. The chain carries TRBV4-2 and TRBJ2-1; weak D call: TRBD2 (5 bases). CDR3 length: 13 residues. The germline V gene encodes CDR1 LGHNA and CDR2 YNFKEQ. Trimming left V 1 base short and J 7 bases short, with 8 bases between. CDR3 sequence reads: CASSQGSGNEQFF. The CDR3 DNA sequence: TGTGCCAGCAGCCAAGGGTCGGGGAATGAGCAGTTCTTC.

The sample holds a few counts of this clone. One junction end does not reproduce the germline sequence, and a read error may be involved. The chain is built from TRBV6-1 and TRBJ1-4, with TRBD1 matching 9 bases. The germline CDR1 and CDR2 sequences are MNHNS and SASEGT. This CDR3 has 11 amino acids. CDR3 sequence (DNA): TGTGCCAGCAGCGATGGGACAGGGTTGGTTTTT. It translates to CASSDGTGLVF.

This clone was observed a handful of times. This sequence joins TRBV5-1 and TRBJ1-2, with D hard to call. With 4 bases removed from V and 7 bases from J, the gap between germline ends came to 20 bases. This CDR3 is built from 15 residues. Germline CDR1 reads SGHRS; CDR2 reads YFSETQ. In DNA, the CDR3 is TGCGCCAGCAGCCTCCCCGCGGACGGTCCGATTGGCTACACCTTC. Protein: CASSLPADGPIGYTF.

This sequence joins TRBV7-2 and TRBJ2-7; 8 positions agree with TRBD1. This CDR3 is 14 amino acids long. V dropped 1 base and J dropped 6; count of bases not matched to a gene: 5. CDR1 SGHTA and CDR2 FQGNSA come from the germline V gene. CDR3 protein: CASSLGTGSGEQYF. The CDR3 DNA reads TGTGCCAGCAGCTTAGGGACAGGGTCGGGCGAGCAGTACTTC. Full variable domain (remainder filled in from reference TRBV7-2 and TRBJ2-7): GAGVSQSPSNKVTEKGKDVELRCDPISGHTALYWYRQSLGQGLEFLIYFQGNSAPDKSGLPSDRFSAERTGGSVSTLTIQRTQQEDSAVYLCASSLGTGSGEQYFGPGTRLTVT.

There are a few counts of this clone. The V gene is TRBV18, the J gene TRBJ1-4; D gene unclear. Looked up from germline, CDR1 is KGHSH and CDR2 is LQKENI. V was clipped by 2 bases and J by 0 bases, with 4 bases between them. The CDR3 consists of 14 residues. The CDR3 loop reads CASSPIATNEKLFF. CDR3 bases: TGTGCCAGCTCACCAATTGCAACTAATGAAAAACTGTTTTTT.

The V call is TRBV5-6, the J call TRBJ1-2; TRBD1 aligns across 9 bases. There are 15 residues in the CDR3. V lost 4 bases to trimming and J lost 4 bases; unmatched junction nucleotides: 8. Germline V CDR1 and CDR2: SGHDT, YYEEEE. CDR3 region: CASSIDRGNLYGYTF. The CDR3 DNA follows: TGTGCCAGCAGCATCGACAGGGGGAACCTCTATGGCTACACCTTC.